The clone carrying this T cell receptor beta chain was counted ten times or more. TCRdb fed the 5' RACE reads into MiXCR, producing one record per CDR3 protein. The table shows 250,000 to 350,000 distinct CDR3 sequences, with 15% to 25% occurring only once. Trimming cost V 4 bases and J 3 bases, with 8 bases left between them. This CDR3 comprises 13 residues. Looked up from germline, CDR1 is SGHRS and CDR2 is YFSETQ. This record belongs to a study of CD8 T cells in ankylosing spondylitis. The V and J genes are TRBV5-1 and TRBJ2-1, with D tentatively TRBD1 (5 bases). Sample: blood, either unsorted or a sorted T cell fraction (not recorded which). This receptor was obtained from a male donor with ankylosing spondylitis or in good health (not recorded which). CDR3 in DNA: TGCGCCAGCAGCCGAGACAGCTACAATGAGCAGTTCTTC. It codes for CASSRDSYNEQFF.